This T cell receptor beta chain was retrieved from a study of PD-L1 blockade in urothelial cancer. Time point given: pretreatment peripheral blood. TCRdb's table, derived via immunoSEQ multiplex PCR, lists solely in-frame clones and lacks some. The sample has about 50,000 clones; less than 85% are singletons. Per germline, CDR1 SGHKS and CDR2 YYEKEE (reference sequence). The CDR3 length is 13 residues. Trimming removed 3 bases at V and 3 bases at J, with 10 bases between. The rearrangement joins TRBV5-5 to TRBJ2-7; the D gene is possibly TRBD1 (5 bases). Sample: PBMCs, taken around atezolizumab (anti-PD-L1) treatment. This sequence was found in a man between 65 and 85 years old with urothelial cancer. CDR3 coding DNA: TGTGCCAGCAGCTCCTACGACAGCTACGAGCAGTACTTC. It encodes CASSSYDSYEQYF.